This TCR beta chain appears in the sequencing data of a study of blood T cell repertoires in COVID-19 (dated by TCRdb to 2019 to 2021). The study in broad terms: Collaborator samples came from the United States, Italy and Spain and covered acute and convalescent phases of COVID-19. The prospective study material was composed of cDNA or gDNA derived from T cells, B-cell-depleted T cells, or PBMCs. The dataset comprised deeply sampled blood TCRbeta repertoires from subjects exposed to, actively infected with, or recovered from COVID-19. The repertoires were released in a freely available public database meant as a resource for research on the immune response to SARS-CoV-2. The samples were drawn from the first 160 participants of the ongoing ImmuneRACE study and from 1,254 subjects provided by 6 global collaborators. Sample metadata almost always included a de-identified subject ID, COVID-19 status, age in years and sex. Where HLA class I and class II types were available, the types were taken from metadata supplied by the sample provider, not from assay-based typing. The paper as a whole reports these results and caveats: Clinical and demographic metadata were provided uncurated, with the amount varying by source and participant.

Taken from cysteine to phenylalanine, the CDR3 has 13 residues. The entry retains the CDR3 DNA only, 39 bases that are in frame from base 1. V is pared back by 6 bases and J by 1 base, with 9 bases lying between the germline termini. According to the germline V gene, CDR1 reads SGHDN and CDR2 reads FVKESK. TCRbeta CDR3 regions were amplified from genomic DNA using the immunoSEQ Assay, a bias-controlled multiplex PCR. The authors' analysis ran thus. The number of nucleated cells in each sample was estimated from the amplification of reference gene primers within the assay. Sequence reads were collapsed and filtered to measure the absolute abundance of every unique TCRbeta CDR3 rearrangement. For each sample, productive Simpson clonality was calculated by taking the square root of Simpson's diversity index across productive rearrangements. Sourced from immuneACCESS, this table was stored by TCRdb with only in-frame sequences that have V and J called. A share of the clones is absent; for the studies checked, an unresolved V gene accounts for under half, and the remainder has no known explanation. That table gives V, J and clone size, and the DNA gave D and trimming. Within this sample are some 400,000 clones, with more than 70% of them counted one time only. About 2.3% of the sample belongs to the ten largest clones.

Notes on this clone: This receptor's antigen is unknown. Base qualities were left out, and no much larger clone turns up one base away.

At one collaborating source in Seattle, patients were enrolled during active infection and were followed longitudinally through the course of disease. Collaborating institutions collected whole blood in K2EDTA tubes following their own protocols. For TCRbeta analysis, collaborators shipped samples as frozen whole blood, isolated PBMCs, or DNA extracted from either of those sample types. The material sequenced was peripheral blood. This TCR came from a woman aged 55-69 years with COVID-19, enrolled during active disease. In this chain, TRBV14 is recombined with TRBJ1-1, with the identity of the D gene unclear. The sequenced DNA: TGTGCCAGCAGGAGGGAAAGGAACACTGAAGCTTTCTTT. This yields the protein CASRRERNTEAFF.